This TCR beta chain was captured by sequencing in a study of post-analysis software for immune sequencing data. Study-level findings and limits: Patients used about 5 TRBV segments, including TRBV5-6, TRBV5-1 and TRBV20-1, more often than controls.

TCR beta cDNA libraries included unique molecular identifiers. TCRdb processed the PCR reads anew with MiXCR; each CDR3 protein has one entry. The sample has about 560,000 distinct CDR3 sequences, 40% to 50% seen once. On this clonotype: Its antigen is unknown.

Trimming stripped 4 bases from V and 6 bases from J, with 19 bases between. This CDR3 contains 16 residues. Germline V gene sequence: CDR1 MGHRA, CDR2 YSYEKL. Sequenced input: blood. The sequence came from a girl aged 5 to 17 with multiple sclerosis. V and J are TRBV4-1 and TRBJ2-1, with D maybe TRBD2 (5 bases). The CDR3 DNA reads TGCGCCAGCAGCCCCTGGGAGAGGAGATCGTCCAATGAGCAGTTCTTC. It codes for CASSPWERRSSNEQFF.